This section outlines one T cell receptor beta chain sequence together with its context. There is no known antigen for this receptor. Per-base qualities were not stored, and no clone one base away is much larger. V is pared back by 4 bases and J by 2 bases, with 7 bases lying between the germline termini. Reading from cysteine to phenylalanine, the CDR3 counts 12 amino acids. Of the read, only the CDR3 DNA is kept; its 36 bases are in frame from base 1. CDR1 and CDR2 (SGHRS, YFSETQ) derive from the germline V gene. TCRbeta CDR3 regions were amplified from genomic DNA using the immunoSEQ Assay, a bias-controlled multiplex PCR. The authors' analysis ran thus. Within the assay, amplification of reference gene primers was used to estimate how many nucleated cells each sample contained. Sequence reads were collapsed and filtered to measure the absolute abundance of every unique TCRbeta CDR3 rearrangement. For each sample, productive Simpson clonality was calculated as the square root of Simpson's diversity index over productive rearrangements. The source is immuneACCESS, and TCRdb retained only in-frame sequences with V and J called. Part of the clones is not carried over; for the studies checked, unresolved V genes explain less than half of this, and the remainder is unexplained. V and J calls and clone size are copied from that table; D and trimming were computed from the DNA. A total of approximately 300,000 clones appear in this sample, more than 80% of them only once. The biggest ten clones account for approximately 6.8% of the sample.

One collaborating source in Seattle enrolled patients during active infection and followed them longitudinally through the course of disease. Whole blood was collected in K2EDTA tubes by collaborating institutions according to the institutions' own protocols. Collaborator samples were shipped for TCRbeta analysis as frozen whole blood, isolated PBMCs, or DNA extracted from either sample type. These data are taken from a study of blood T cell repertoires in COVID-19 (TCRdb year 2020). A note on the overall study: The collaborator samples originated in the United States, Italy and Spain and spanned the acute and convalescent phases of COVID-19. The material from the prospective study consisted of cDNA or gDNA derived from T cells, B-cell-depleted T cells, or PBMCs. Subjects who had been exposed to COVID-19, were actively infected with it, or had recovered from it provided the deeply sampled blood TCRbeta repertoires that made up the dataset. The repertoires were released in a freely available public database intended as a resource for research on the immune response to SARS-CoV-2. The samples were drawn from two sources: the first 160 participants of the ongoing ImmuneRACE study, and some 1,300 subjects contributed by 6 global collaborators. Sample metadata almost always included a de-identified subject ID, COVID-19 status, age in years and sex. Where available, HLA class I and class II types were obtained from metadata supplied by the sample provider rather than from assay-based typing.

Findings and caveats that apply to the study as a whole: The quantity of clinical and demographic metadata differed by source and by participant and was supplied without curation.

The clonotype comes from a woman in her thirties with COVID-19, enrolled during active disease. The chain is assembled from TRBV5-1 and TRBJ2-7; a tentative D match to TRBD2 spans 5 bases. Sample: peripheral blood. The bases are TGCGCCAGCAGCGGGGAGCCCTACGAGCAGTACTTC. It is translated as CASSGEPYEQYF.